This passage covers 31 T cell receptor beta chains from one sample sequenced in a study of technical replicates of blood from several donors. Data came from immunoSEQ multiplex PCR; TCRdb stores just in-frame clones and leaves some out. This table has 75,000 to 95,000 clones, around 94% appearing once. Sequences were obtained from T cells isolated from PBMCs. Receptor source: a human donor in good health.

This chain uses TRBV4-2 with TRBJ1-6; no definite D call. Trimming took off 4 bases at V and 11 bases at J, with 9 bases between the two ends. Germline values: CDR1 LGHNA, CDR2 YNFKEQ. The CDR3 is 12 amino acids. As DNA, the CDR3 is TGTGCCAGCAGCCTCGGTACTACACCCCTCCACTTT. Protein: CASSLGTTPLHF.

V and J are TRBV5-1 and TRBJ1-1; D remains ambiguous. Germline V lookup: CDR1 SGHRS, CDR2 YFSETQ. Trimming cost V 7 bases and J 3 bases, with 19 bases left between them. The CDR3 is made up of 15 amino acids. This CDR3 is CASGMGDGEDTEAFF. CDR3 DNA: TGCGCCAGCGGAATGGGAGATGGCGAGGACACTGAAGCTTTCTTT.

This rearrangement joins TRBV30 to TRBJ1-5; 8 positions match TRBD1. The V gene end was trimmed by 5 bases and the J gene end by 3 bases; junction bases not matched to a gene: 3. The V gene's germline CDR1 is GTSNPN and CDR2 SVGIG (reference sequence). CDR3 length equals 13 residues. CDR3: CAWGTGHNQPQHF. CDR3 DNA: TGTGCCTGGGGGACAGGCCACAATCAGCCCCAGCATTTT.

The J gene is TRBJ2-1, the V gene TRBV6-5, with 12 nucleotides matching TRBD2. Germline V gene data show CDR1 as MNHEY and CDR2 as SVGAGI. CDR3 length equals 15 residues. V was clipped by 7 bases and J by 9 bases; unmatched bases: 10. CDR3 nucleotide sequence: TGTGCCAGCAATATACTAGCGGGGGGTCACGGTGAGCAGTTCTTC. Residues: CASNILAGGHGEQFF.

J is TRBJ2-1 and V is TRBV6-6; the match to TRBD2 covers 7 bases. The junction had 7 bases not matched to a gene; V was cut back by 10 bases and J by 4 bases. Germline values: CDR1 MNHNY, CDR2 SVGAGI (reference sequence). The CDR3 loop spans 13 amino acids. The CDR3 bases are TGTGCCACGAGAGGGGAGGGTTACAATGAGCAGTTCTTC. Translation gives CATRGEGYNEQFF.

This clone was detected once. The chain couples TRBV4-2 to TRBJ1-1; the D gene is possibly TRBD1 (5 bases). V dropped 4 bases and J dropped 3 bases, with 12 bases sitting between them. CDR1 and CDR2 (germline): LGHNA, YNFKEQ. CDR3 size: 14 residues. CDR3 DNA: TGTGCCAGCAGCCCACGGGGGGGGGACACTGAAGCTTTCTTT. This translates into CASSPRGGDTEAFF.

The chain couples TRBV19 to TRBJ1-1; D is uncertain. Germline V CDR1 and CDR2: LNHDA, SQIVND (reference sequence). The CDR3 loop spans 13 amino acids. With 5 bases removed from V and 1 base from J, the gap between germline ends came to 8 bases. CDR3 in amino acids: CASSQVRNTEAFF. CDR3 coding DNA: TGTGCCAGTAGTCAGGTTCGGAACACTGAAGCTTTCTTT.

The chain is built from TRBV11-3 and TRBJ2-7; D is ambiguous. This CDR3 has 12 amino acids. Trimming pared 5 bases from V and 4 bases from J, leaving 9 bases between. Germline V gene sequence: CDR1 SGHNT, CDR2 YENEEA. Here the CDR3 reads CASSLSTYEQYF. The CDR3 coding sequence is TGTGCCAGCAGCCTTTCGACATACGAGCAGTACTTC.

This chain joins TRBV28 and TRBJ1-3; D is perhaps TRBD1 (5 bases). CDR1 and CDR2 from the germline V gene are MDHEN and SYDVKM. V was clipped by 7 bases and J by 8 bases, with 15 bases between them. The CDR3 runs to 13 residues. This CDR3 reads CASTPFGGDTIYF. Written as DNA, the CDR3 is TGTGCCAGCACTCCGTTCGGGGGAGACACCATATATTTT. Supplemented by reference TRBV28 and TRBJ1-3, the full variable domain reads DVKVTQSSRYLVKRTGEKVFLECVQDMDHENMFWYRQDPGLGLRLIYFSYDVKMKEKGDIPEGYSVSREKKERFSLILESASTNQTSMYLCASTPFGGDTIYFGEGSWLTVV.

V is TRBV28 and J is TRBJ1-4, with D possibly TRBD1 on 6 matching bases. Between the trimmed V and J ends, which lost 5 bases and 8 bases, there was a span of 18 bases. Germline V CDR1 and CDR2: MDHEN, SYDVKM. The CDR3 has 15 amino acids. In nucleotides, the CDR3 is TGTGCCAGCAGTGGGAAAACAGGGAGGGAGGAAAAACTGTTTTTT. Its protein product is CASSGKTGREEKLFF.

This chain joins TRBV5-8 and TRBJ1-4, with D unclear. The CDR3 runs 14 residues. Germline V gene data show CDR1 as SGHTS and CDR2 as YDEGEE. Trimming removed 3 bases at V and 4 bases at J, with 10 bases between. The DNA for the CDR3 is TGTGCCAGCAGCTGGGGAGAGGGTAATGAAAAACTGTTTTTT. As protein: CASSWGEGNEKLFF.

This clone was found once. The chain combines TRBV6-4 with TRBJ2-1; D gene ambiguous. Trimming removed 0 bases from V and 6 bases from J, with 15 bases in between. The CDR3 length is 16 residues. The germline V gene encodes CDR1 MRHNA and CDR2 SNTAGT. CDR3 residues: CASSDSQRVLSNEQFF. CDR3 bases: TGTGCCAGCAGTGACTCCCAGCGAGTCCTTTCCAATGAGCAGTTCTTC.

The rearrangement uses TRBV7-9 and TRBJ2-2; weak D call: TRBD1 (7 bases). Germline V lookup: CDR1 SEHNR, CDR2 FQNEAQ (reference sequence). The CDR3 has 14 amino acids. Between the trimmed V and J ends, which lost 4 bases and 5 bases, there was a span of 11 bases. CDR3 loop: CASSSTGRTGELFF. Written as DNA, the CDR3 is TGTGCCAGCAGCTCGACAGGGAGGACCGGGGAGCTGTTTTTT. The complete variable domain, with remaining parts taken from reference TRBV7-9 and TRBJ2-2, reads DTGVSQNPRHKITKRGQNVTFRCDPISEHNRLYWYRQTLGQGPEFLTYFQNEAQLEKSRLLSDRFSAERPKGSFSTLEIQRTEQGDSAMYLCASSSTGRTGELFFGEGSRLTVL.

The chain joins TRBV27 to TRBJ1-2, with D perhaps matching TRBD1 (6 bases). V dropped 6 bases and J dropped 6 bases, with 11 bases sitting between them. The CDR3 is 12 amino acids. Per the germline V gene, CDR1 is MNHEY and CDR2 is SMNVEV (reference sequence). This CDR3 reads CASSPSGDGYTF. DNA of the CDR3: TGTGCCAGCAGCCCCTCAGGGGATGGCTACACCTTC.

The chain uses TRBV21-1 and TRBJ2-1; TRBD2 reflects the table's D call only, with no check against the DNA. TRBV21-1 is designated a pseudogene. This CDR3 is 13 amino acids long. CDR3 loop: CASSRDSYNEQFF. CDR3 nucleotides: TGTGCCAGCAGTAGAGACTCCTACAATGAGCAGTTCTTC.

This chain uses TRBV7-3 with TRBJ2-5; 8 positions agree with TRBD2. V shed 0 bases, J shed 2 bases, and the junction held 2 bases outside the gene matches. CDR3 length: 15 amino acids. Germline V gene sequence: CDR1 SGHTA, CDR2 FQGTGA. DNA of the CDR3: TGTGCCAGCAGCTTAACGGCGGGGGGACAAGAGACCCAGTACTTC. Amino acids: CASSLTAGGQETQYF.

The CDR3 region has the DNA TGTGCCAGCAGTCCATGGACGACAGGGACCGGGGAGCTGTTTTTT. It codes for CASSPWTTGTGELFF. The chain links TRBV27 to TRBJ2-2, with TRBD1 identical over 7 bases. This CDR3 is built from 15 residues. V lost 5 bases to trimming and J lost 5 bases; unmatched junction nucleotides: 8. Germline V gives CDR1 MNHEY, CDR2 SMNVEV (reference sequence).

This chain joins TRBV5-1 and TRBJ1-1, with D maybe TRBD1 (6 bases). This CDR3 comprises 17 residues. Trimming took 0 bases from V and 0 from J, leaving 15 bases between them. The germline gives CDR1 SGHRS, CDR2 YFSETQ. The CDR3 bases are TGCGCCAGCAGCTTGGGCACAGGGAGGGCCATGAACACTGAAGCTTTCTTT. Its protein is CASSLGTGRAMNTEAFF.

CDR3 nucleotides: TGCGCCAGCAGCTTGGTGGCCAGGGCTGGGTATGGCTACACCTTC. It yields the protein CASSLVARAGYGYTF. The chain links TRBV5-1 to TRBJ1-2; tentative D call: TRBD1 (5 bases). Trimming took off 0 bases at V and 5 bases at J, with 14 bases between the two ends. This CDR3 is built from 15 residues. Per germline, CDR1 SGHRS and CDR2 YFSETQ. Looking up the rest from reference TRBV5-1 and TRBJ1-2 gives the full variable domain: KAGVTQTPRYLIKTRGQQVTLSCSPISGHRSVSWYQQTPGQGLQFLFEYFSETQRNKGNFPGRFSGRQFSNSRSEMNVSTLELGDSALYLCASSLVARAGYGYTFGSGTRLTVV.

The chain combines TRBV5-8 with TRBJ2-3, with D tentatively TRBD2 (6 bases). Germline values: CDR1 SGHTS, CDR2 YDEGEE. The CDR3 runs to 18 residues. Trimming left V 6 bases short and J 4 bases short, with 27 bases between. The CDR3 DNA follows: TGTGCCAGCAACTTAAAAATAAGACCGGGACTGCCGGCAGATACGCAGTATTTT. Protein product: CASNLKIRPGLPADTQYF. Full variable domain (remainder filled in from reference TRBV5-8 and TRBJ2-3): EAGVTQSPTHLIKTRGQQATLRCSPISGHTSVYWYQQALGLGLQFLLWYDEGEERNRGNFPPRFSGRQFPNYSSELNVNALELEDSALYLCASNLKIRPGLPADTQYFGPGTRLTVL.

This clone has just one count. CDR3 sequence (DNA): TGTGCCAGTAAACAGGGGCTCAACTATGGCTACACCTTC. Translated, it gives CASKQGLNYGYTF. This sequence joins TRBV19 and TRBJ1-2; TRBD1 matches at 7 bases. The germline CDR1 and CDR2 sequences are LNHDA and SQIVND (reference sequence). The CDR3 extends over 13 amino acids. Germline trimming cut 7 bases from V and 2 bases from J; bases unmatched to any gene: 4.

The chain is built from TRBV10-3 and TRBJ2-7, with D perhaps matching TRBD1 (6 bases). Germline V gene data show CDR1 as ENHRY and CDR2 as SYGVKD. The V end was cut by 7 bases, the J end by 6 bases, with 19 bases between. The CDR3 length is 14 residues. The CDR3 DNA follows: TGTGCCATCACCAACCTTACAGGGAAAGGCGAGCAGTACTTC. Residues: CAITNLTGKGEQYF.

This sequence joins TRBV2 and TRBJ2-3; TRBD2 matches at 7 bases. The CDR3 runs 14 residues. V shed 7 bases and J 4 bases; nucleotides not matched to a gene: 8. Germline CDR1 SNHLY, CDR2 FYNNEI. In nucleotides, the CDR3 is TGTGCCAGCATCCCCAATAGCGGGTCAGATACGCAGTATTTT. Protein: CASIPNSGSDTQYF. The full variable domain, rest sourced from reference TRBV2 and TRBJ2-3, is EPEVTQTPSHQVTQMGQEVILRCVPISNHLYFYWYRQILGQKVEFLVSFYNNEISEKSEIFDDQFSVERPDGSNFTLKIRSTKLEDSAMYFCASIPNSGSDTQYFGPGTRLTVL.

This clone was detected once. This rearrangement joins TRBV9 to TRBJ2-7; D not resolved. CDR3 size: 13 residues. In germline, CDR1 is SGDLS, CDR2 YYNGEE. The germline V and J ends were trimmed by 0 bases and 3 bases, with 7 bases remaining between them. In DNA, the CDR3 is TGTGCCAGCAGCGTAGGAGGTAACTACGAGCAGTACTTC. Translating it yields CASSVGGNYEQYF.

The CDR3 region is CASSAGTGYGYTF. The CDR3, as DNA: TGTGCCAGCAGCGCAGGGACAGGCTATGGCTACACCTTC. The rearrangement uses TRBV6-1 and TRBJ1-2; 8 nucleotides line up with TRBD1. The V segment lost 6 bases and the J segment 4 bases; nucleotides outside the gene matches: 4. Germline V CDR1 and CDR2: MNHNS, SASEGT. This CDR3 contains 13 residues.

In its sample, this clone was seen a few times. The J gene is TRBJ1-2, the V gene TRBV10-2; 9 bases line up with TRBD1. V lost 6 bases, J lost 2 bases, and 7 bases stayed unmatched. The CDR3 loop spans 15 amino acids. CDR1 and CDR2 from the germline V gene are WSHSY and SAAADI. The DNA for the CDR3 is TGCGCCAGCAGAGATACAGGGGGCTCCAACTATGGCTACACCTTC. Residues: CASRDTGGSNYGYTF.

The V gene is TRBV19, the J gene TRBJ2-7; D might be TRBD1 (6 bases). V lost 3 bases and J lost 2, with 11 bases in between. Germline lookup yields CDR1 LNHDA and CDR2 SQIVND (reference sequence). The CDR3 is 14 residues long. In DNA, the CDR3 is TGTGCCAGTAGTATCGGCAGGACAGCCTACGAGCAGTACTTC. This translates into CASSIGRTAYEQYF. Based on the CDR3 plus reference TRBV19 and TRBJ2-7, the full variable domain is DGGITQSPKYLFRKEGQNVTLSCEQNLNHDAMYWYRQDPGQGLRLIYYSQIVNDFQKGDIAEGYSVSREKKESFPLTVTSAQKNPTAFYLCASSIGRTAYEQYFGPGTRLTVT.

V usage is TRBV13 and J usage is TRBJ2-3; TRBD1 is a possible D gene (5 bases). This CDR3 comprises 16 residues. Germline V gene lookup returns CDR1 PRHDT and CDR2 FYEKMQ (reference sequence). Trimming left V 4 bases short and J 2 bases short, with 16 bases between. The CDR3 spells CASSSQVDSLTDTQYF. CDR3 in DNA: TGTGCCAGCAGCTCGCAAGTTGACAGCCTCACAGATACGCAGTATTTT.

The chain links TRBV27 to TRBJ2-7; weak D call: TRBD1 (10 bases). Trimming took off 4 bases at V and 3 bases at J, with 22 bases between the two ends. CDR1 and CDR2 (germline): MNHEY, SMNVEV (reference sequence). The CDR3 runs 17 residues. The CDR3: CASSYSPSGTGVYEQYF. Here the CDR3 DNA reads TGTGCCAGCAGTTATTCCCCTAGCGGGACAGGGGTCTACGAGCAGTACTTC.

The chain employs TRBV28 and TRBJ2-7; TRBD1 agrees at 7 bases. This CDR3 comprises 16 residues. Germline-derived CDR1 and CDR2 are MDHEN and SYDVKM. The J segment lost 2 bases and the V segment lost 2 bases, leaving 9 bases of the junction unmatched. The CDR3 DNA is TGTGCCAGCAGTTTAATTCAACAGGGGTCAACCTACGAGCAGTACTTC. Protein product: CASSLIQQGSTYEQYF. Combining the CDR3 with reference TRBV28 and TRBJ2-7 gives the whole variable domain DVKVTQSSRYLVKRTGEKVFLECVQDMDHENMFWYRQDPGLGLRLIYFSYDVKMKEKGDIPEGYSVSREKKERFSLILESASTNQTSMYLCASSLIQQGSTYEQYFGPGTRLTVT.

This chain connects TRBV29-1 to TRBJ1-3; D remains ambiguous. Trimming took off 7 bases at V and 4 bases at J, with 8 bases between the two ends. Germline V gives CDR1 SQVTM, CDR2 ANQGSEA. The CDR3 covers 11 residues. The CDR3 loop reads CSGAVGNTIYF. CDR3 DNA: TGCAGCGGAGCGGTCGGAAACACCATATATTTT.